Listed below are T cell receptor beta chains from one sample, sequenced in a study of blood T cell repertoires in COVID-19. Some clones are missing from TCRdb's copy, which holds only in-frame ones; the method was immunoSEQ multiplex PCR. This table holds 230,000 or so clones, approximately 81% found once. Material for sequencing was peripheral blood. The receptors were sampled from a young man with active or convalescent COVID-19. Both conserved end residues are part of each CDR3. The D gene is left open where the match is weak.

J	D	V	CDR3
TRBJ1-6	TRBD1	TRBV2	CASKGAGNSPLHF
TRBJ2-1	TRBD1	TRBV28	CASSQTGTGNNEQFF
TRBJ1-5	TRBD1	TRBV14	CASSQGDRGNQPQHF
TRBJ2-3	.	TRBV7-6	CASASTGESTDTQYF
TRBJ2-5	TRBD2	TRBV7-2	CASSLVAGVLETQYF
TRBJ2-7	TRBD2	TRBV11-1	CASSLFIAGNTYEQYF
TRBJ1-6	.	TRBV10-3	CAISLQGKDSPLHF
TRBJ1-4	.	TRBV30	CAWSAGEGVTNEKLFF
TRBJ1-3	.	TRBV5-1	CASSLEAAGNTIYF
TRBJ2-1	.	TRBV7-2	CASSLSGAGEQFF
TRBJ2-1	.	TRBV6-2/TRBV6-3	CASSSYGWAQFF
TRBJ2-1	.	TRBV19	CASSSIQGLRTQQFF
TRBJ2-3	TRBD1	TRBV28	CASGPPGTGGLGTQYF
TRBJ2-7	TRBD2	TRBV28	CASSPKSGGAFRREQYF
TRBJ2-3	.	TRBV7-9	CASSTQGISTDTQYF
TRBJ1-6	.	TRBV12-3/TRBV12-4	CASSLSGGSPLHF
TRBJ1-2	TRBD1	TRBV6-2/TRBV6-3	CASSDRGYYGYTF
TRBJ2-3	.	TRBV4-1	CASSQVGARTDTQYF